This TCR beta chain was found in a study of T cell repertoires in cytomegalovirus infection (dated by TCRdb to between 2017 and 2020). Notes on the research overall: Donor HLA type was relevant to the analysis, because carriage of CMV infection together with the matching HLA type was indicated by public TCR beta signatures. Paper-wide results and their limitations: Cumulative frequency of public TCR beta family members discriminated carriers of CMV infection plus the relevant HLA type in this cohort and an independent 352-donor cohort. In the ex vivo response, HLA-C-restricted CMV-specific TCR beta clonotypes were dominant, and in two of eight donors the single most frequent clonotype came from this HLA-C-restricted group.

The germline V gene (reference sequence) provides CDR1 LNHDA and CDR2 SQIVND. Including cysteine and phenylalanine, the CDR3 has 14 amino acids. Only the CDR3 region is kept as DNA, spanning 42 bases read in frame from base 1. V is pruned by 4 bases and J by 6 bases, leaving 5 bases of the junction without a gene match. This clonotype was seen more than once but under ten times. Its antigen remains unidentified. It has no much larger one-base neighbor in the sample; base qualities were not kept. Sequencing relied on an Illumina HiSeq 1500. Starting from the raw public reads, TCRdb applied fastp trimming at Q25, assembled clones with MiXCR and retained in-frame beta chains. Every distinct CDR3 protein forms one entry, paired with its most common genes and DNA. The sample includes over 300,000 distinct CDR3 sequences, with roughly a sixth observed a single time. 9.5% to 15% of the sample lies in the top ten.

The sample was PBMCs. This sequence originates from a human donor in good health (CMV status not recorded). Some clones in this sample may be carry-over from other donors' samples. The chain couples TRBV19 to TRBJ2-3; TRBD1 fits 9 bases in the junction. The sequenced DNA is TGTGCCAGTAGTACGGGACAGGGTCTGGATACGCAGTATTTT. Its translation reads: CASSTGQGLDTQYF.